This T cell receptor (beta chain) was sequenced for a study of vaccination and CD4 T cells after COVID-19. Treatment indicated: roughly ten-day PBMC culture with coronavirus spike peptide pools or control peptides (ViraFEST assay). Details on this clonotype: What it recognizes is unknown.

With the Oncomine TCR Beta short-read assay, DNA from cultured CD4+ T cells was sequenced. TCRdb reprocessed the PCR reads via MiXCR and lists one record per CDR3 protein. The sample has 9,500 to 15,000 distinct CDR3 sequences; around 58% are singletons. CDR3 length equals 14 residues. V dropped 6 bases and J dropped 8; count of bases not matched to a gene: 11. Germline V lookup: CDR1 SNHLY, CDR2 FYNNEI. This TCR came from a human donor who had recovered from COVID-19. The chain carries TRBV2 and TRBJ2-3; TRBD1 matches 7 bases. Sequencing was done on a sample of CD4+ T cells from blood, cultured in vitro. CDR3 amino acids: CASRRGQGQGTQYF. As DNA, the CDR3 is TGTGCCAGCAGAAGGGGGCAGGGTCAAGGTACGCAGTATTTT.